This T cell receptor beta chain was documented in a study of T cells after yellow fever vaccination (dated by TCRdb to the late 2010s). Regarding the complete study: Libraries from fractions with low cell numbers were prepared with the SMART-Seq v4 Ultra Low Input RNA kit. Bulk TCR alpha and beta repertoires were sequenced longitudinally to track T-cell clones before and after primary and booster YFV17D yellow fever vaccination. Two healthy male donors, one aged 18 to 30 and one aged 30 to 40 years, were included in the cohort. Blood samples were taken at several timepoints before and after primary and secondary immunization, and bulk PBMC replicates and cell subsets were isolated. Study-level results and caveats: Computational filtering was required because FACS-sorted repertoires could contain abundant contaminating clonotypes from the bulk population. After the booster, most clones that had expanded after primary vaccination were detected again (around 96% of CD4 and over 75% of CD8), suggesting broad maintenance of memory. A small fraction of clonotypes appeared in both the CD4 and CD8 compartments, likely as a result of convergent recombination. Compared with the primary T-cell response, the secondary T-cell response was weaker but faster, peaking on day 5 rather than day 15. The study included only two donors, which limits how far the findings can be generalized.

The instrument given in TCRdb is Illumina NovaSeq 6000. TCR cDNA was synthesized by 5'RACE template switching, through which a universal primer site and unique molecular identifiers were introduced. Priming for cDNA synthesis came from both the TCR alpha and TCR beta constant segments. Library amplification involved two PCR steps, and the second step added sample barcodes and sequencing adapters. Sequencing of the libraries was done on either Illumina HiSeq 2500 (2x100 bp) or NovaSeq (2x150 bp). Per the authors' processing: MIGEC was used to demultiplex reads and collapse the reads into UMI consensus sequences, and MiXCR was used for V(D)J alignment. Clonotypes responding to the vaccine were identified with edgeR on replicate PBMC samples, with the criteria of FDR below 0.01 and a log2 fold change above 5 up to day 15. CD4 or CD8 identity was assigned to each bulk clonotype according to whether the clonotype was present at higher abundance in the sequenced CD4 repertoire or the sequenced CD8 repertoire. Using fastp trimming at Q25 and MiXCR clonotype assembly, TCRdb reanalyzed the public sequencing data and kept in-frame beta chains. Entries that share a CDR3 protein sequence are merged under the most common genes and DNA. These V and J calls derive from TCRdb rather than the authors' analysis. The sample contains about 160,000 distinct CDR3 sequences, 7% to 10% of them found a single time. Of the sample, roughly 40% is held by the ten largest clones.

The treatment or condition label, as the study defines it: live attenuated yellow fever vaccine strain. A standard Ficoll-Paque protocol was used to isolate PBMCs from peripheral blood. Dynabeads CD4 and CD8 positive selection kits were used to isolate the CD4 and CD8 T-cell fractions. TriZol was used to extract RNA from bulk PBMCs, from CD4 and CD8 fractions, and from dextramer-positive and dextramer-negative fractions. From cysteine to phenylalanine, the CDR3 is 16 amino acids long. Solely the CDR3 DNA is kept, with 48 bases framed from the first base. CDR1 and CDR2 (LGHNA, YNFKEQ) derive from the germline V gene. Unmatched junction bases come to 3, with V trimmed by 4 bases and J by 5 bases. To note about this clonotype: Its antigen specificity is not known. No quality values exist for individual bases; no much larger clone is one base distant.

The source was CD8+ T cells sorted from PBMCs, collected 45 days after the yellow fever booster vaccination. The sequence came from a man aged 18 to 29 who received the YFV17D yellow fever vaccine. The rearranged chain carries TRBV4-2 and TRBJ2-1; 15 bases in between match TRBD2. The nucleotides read TGTGCCAGCAGCCGACGGACTAGCGGGGGGGACAATGAGCAGTTCTTC. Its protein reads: CASSRRTSGGDNEQFF.